This T cell receptor beta chain is drawn from a study of monozygotic twins with cystic fibrosis. In the study overall: Libraries were built from around 3 micrograms of fragmented DNA using around 14 PCR cycles.

In this sample, this clone turned up once. No antigen is known for it. Using immunoSEQ multiplex PCR, the repertoire was profiled, and TCRdb retains in-frame clones only, with some absent. The sample contains about 11,000 clones, roughly 96% of which appear only once. The study, taken as a whole, reports: J usage was most co-twin-similar in 8 of 16 pairs, V in 13. Monozygotic CF twins shared more identical nucleotide clonotypes than unrelated patients.

The CDR3 runs to 16 residues. Trimming took 3 bases from V and 4 from J; bases not matched to a gene: 7. Germline V gene data show CDR1 as SGHTA and CDR2 as FQGTGA. The J gene is TRBJ2-1, the V gene TRBV7-3; 9 positions agree with TRBD1. This receptor was identified in a boy younger than 18 with cystic fibrosis. Sequencing was done on a sample of blood. The CDR3 loop reads CASSFKSGTGYNEQFF. DNA of the CDR3: TGTGCCAGCAGCTTTAAGTCCGGGACAGGGTACAATGAGCAGTTCTTC.